The entry that follows covers one TCR beta chain sequence. Its antigen is still unknown. Though nominally healthy at sampling, donors likely had unrecorded immune exposures. This CDR3 region has 14 residues. The V segment lost 4 bases and the J segment 0 bases; nucleotides outside the gene matches: 3. Germline CDR1 SGHDT, CDR2 YYEEEE. The PCR used 60 Vbeta and 13 Jbeta primers. Sequencing used immunoSEQ multiplex PCR; TCRdb keeps in-frame clones, though not all of them. The sample holds some 120,000 clones, 81% seen once. This specimen belongs to a study of cytomegalovirus exposure and HLA in healthy donors. Study-level findings and limits: Specificity of a few CMV-associated chains for CMV antigens was verified in vitro.

This clonotype originated in a man between 18 and 35 years old in good health and CMV-seronegative. Sequenced sample: PBMCs. This chain joins TRBV5-6 and TRBJ2-7; 8 bases map to TRBD2. The DNA of the CDR3 is TGTGCCAGCAGCAGCGGGGGTAGCTCCTACGAGCAGTACTTC. It codes for CASSSGGSSYEQYF.